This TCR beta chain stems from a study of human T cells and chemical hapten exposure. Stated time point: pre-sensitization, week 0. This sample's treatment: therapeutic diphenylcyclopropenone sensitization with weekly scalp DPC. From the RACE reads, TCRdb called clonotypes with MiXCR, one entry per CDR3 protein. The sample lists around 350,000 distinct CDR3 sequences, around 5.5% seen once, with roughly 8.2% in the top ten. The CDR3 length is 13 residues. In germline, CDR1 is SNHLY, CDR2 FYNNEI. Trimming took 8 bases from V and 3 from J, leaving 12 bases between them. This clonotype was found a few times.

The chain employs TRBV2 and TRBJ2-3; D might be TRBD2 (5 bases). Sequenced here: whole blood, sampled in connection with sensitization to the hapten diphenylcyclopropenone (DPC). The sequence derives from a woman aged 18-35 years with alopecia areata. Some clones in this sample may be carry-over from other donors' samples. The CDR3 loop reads CASVLPGTDTQYF. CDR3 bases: TGTGCCAGCGTTCTCCCGGGGACAGATACGCAGTATTTT.